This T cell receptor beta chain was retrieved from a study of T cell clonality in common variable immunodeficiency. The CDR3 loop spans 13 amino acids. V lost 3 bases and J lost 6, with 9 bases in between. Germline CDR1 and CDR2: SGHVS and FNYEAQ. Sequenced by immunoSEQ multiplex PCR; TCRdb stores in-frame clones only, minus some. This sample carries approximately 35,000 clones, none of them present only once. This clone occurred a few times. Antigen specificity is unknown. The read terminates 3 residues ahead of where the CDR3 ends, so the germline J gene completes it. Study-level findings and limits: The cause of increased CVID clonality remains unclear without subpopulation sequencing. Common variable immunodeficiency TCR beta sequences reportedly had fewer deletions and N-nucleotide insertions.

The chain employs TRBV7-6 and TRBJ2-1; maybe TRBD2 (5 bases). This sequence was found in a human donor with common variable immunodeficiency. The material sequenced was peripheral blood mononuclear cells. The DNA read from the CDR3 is TGTGCCAGCAGCTTTAGGGCGGGCAATGAG. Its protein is CASSFRAGNE. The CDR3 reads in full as CASSFRAGNEQFF.